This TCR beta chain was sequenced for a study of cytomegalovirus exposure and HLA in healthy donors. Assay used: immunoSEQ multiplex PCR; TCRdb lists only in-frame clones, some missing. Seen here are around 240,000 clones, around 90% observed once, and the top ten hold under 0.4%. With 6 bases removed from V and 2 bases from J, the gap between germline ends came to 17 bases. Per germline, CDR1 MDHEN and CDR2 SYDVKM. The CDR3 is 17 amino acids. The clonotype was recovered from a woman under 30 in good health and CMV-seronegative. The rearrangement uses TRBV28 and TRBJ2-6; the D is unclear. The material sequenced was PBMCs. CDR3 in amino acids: CASSLVGGAAGANVLTF. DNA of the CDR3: TGTGCCAGCAGCCTCGTGGGTGGCGCGGCTGGGGCCAACGTCCTGACTTTC.